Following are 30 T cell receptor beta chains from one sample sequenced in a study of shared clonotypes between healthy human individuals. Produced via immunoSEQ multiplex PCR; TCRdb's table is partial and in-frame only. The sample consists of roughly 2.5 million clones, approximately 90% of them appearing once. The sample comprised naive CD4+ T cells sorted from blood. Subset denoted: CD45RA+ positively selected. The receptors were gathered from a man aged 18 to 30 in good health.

The CDR3 bases are TGTGCCAGCGGCGGCTCTGAAGCTTTCTTT. Translating it yields CASGGSEAFF. The rearrangement uses TRBV6-5 and TRBJ1-1; D is unclear. Looked up from germline, CDR1 is MNHEY and CDR2 is SVGAGI. This CDR3 is 10 amino acids long. Trimming took 8 bases from V and 6 from J, leaving 7 bases between them.

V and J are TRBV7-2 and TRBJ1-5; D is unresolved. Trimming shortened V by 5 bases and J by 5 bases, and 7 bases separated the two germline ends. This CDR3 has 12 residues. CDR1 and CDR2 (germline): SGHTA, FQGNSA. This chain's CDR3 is CASSPADQPQHF. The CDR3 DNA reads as TGTGCCAGCAGCCCGGCGGATCAGCCCCAGCATTTT.

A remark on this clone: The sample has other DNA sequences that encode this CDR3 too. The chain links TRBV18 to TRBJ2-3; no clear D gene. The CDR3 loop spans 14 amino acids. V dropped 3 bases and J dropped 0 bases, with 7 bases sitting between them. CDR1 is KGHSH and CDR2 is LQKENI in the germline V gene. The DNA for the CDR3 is TGTGCCAGCTCACCCCTACAGAGCACAGATACGCAGTATTTT. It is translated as CASSPLQSTDTQYF.

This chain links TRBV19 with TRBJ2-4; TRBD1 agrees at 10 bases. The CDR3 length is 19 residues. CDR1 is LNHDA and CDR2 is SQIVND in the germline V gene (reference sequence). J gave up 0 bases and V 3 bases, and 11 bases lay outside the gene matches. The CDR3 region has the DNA TGTGCCAGTAGTATTGGTTGGACAGGGGGTATGGAAGCCAAAAACATTCAGTACTTC. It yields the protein CASSIGWTGGMEAKNIQYF.

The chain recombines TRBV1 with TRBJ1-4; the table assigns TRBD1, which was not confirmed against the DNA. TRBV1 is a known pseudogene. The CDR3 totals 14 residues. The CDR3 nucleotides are TGCACCAGCAGCCAAAGCCCAGGGGATGAAAAACTGTTTTTT. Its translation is CTSSQSPGDEKLFF.

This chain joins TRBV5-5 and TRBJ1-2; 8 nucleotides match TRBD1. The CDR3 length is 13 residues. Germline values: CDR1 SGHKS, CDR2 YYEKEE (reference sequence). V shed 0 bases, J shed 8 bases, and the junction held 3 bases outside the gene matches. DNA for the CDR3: TGTGCCAGCAGCTTGGGAGACAGGGGCGGCTACACCTTC. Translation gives CASSLGDRGGYTF. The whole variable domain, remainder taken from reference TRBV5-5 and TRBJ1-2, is DAGVTQSPTHLIKTRGQQVTLRCSPISGHKSVSWYQQVLGQGPQFIFQYYEKEERGRGNFPDRFSARQFPNYSSELNVNALLLGDSALYLCASSLGDRGGYTFGSGTRLTVV.

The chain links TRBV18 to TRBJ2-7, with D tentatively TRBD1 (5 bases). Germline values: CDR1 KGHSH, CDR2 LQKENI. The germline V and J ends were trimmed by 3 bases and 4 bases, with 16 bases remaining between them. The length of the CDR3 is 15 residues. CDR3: CASSPMTAGGYEQYF. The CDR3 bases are TGTGCCAGCTCACCTATGACAGCTGGTGGGTACGAGCAGTACTTC.

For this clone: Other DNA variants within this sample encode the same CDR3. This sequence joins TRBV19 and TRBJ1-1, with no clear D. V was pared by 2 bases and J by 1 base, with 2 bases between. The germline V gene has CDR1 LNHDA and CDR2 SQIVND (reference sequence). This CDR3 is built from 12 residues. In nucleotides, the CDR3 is TGTGCCAGTAGTATAAAGAACACTGAAGCTTTCTTT. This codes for CASSIKNTEAFF.

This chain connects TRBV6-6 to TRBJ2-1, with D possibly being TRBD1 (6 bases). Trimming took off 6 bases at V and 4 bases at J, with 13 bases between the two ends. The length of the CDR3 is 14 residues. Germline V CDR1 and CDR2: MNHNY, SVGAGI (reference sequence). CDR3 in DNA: TGTGCCAGCAGCCTAGGGGGAGAGTACAATGAGCAGTTCTTC. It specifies CASSLGGEYNEQFF.

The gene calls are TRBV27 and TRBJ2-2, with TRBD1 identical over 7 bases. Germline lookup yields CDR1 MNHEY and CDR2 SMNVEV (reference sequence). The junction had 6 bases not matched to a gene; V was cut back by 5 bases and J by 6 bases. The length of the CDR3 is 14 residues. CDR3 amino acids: CASSPQGIPGELFF. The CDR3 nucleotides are TGTGCCAGCAGTCCACAGGGGATCCCCGGGGAGCTGTTTTTT.

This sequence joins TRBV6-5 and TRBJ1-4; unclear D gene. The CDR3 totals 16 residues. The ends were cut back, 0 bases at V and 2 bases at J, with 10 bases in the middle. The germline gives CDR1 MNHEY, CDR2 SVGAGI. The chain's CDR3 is CASSYSYTSTNEKLFF. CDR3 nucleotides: TGTGCCAGCAGTTACTCATACACGTCCACTAATGAAAAACTGTTTTTT.

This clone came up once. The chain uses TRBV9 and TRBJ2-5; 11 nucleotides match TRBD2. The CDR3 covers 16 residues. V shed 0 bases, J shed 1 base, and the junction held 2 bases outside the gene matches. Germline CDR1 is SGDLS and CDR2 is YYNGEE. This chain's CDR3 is CASSVAGLAGQETQYF. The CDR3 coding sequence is TGTGCCAGCAGCGTAGCTGGACTAGCGGGCCAAGAGACCCAGTACTTC.

CDR3 residues: CASSPRGQGGMNTEAFF. The CDR3 region has the DNA TGCGCCAGCAGCCCAAGAGGACAGGGCGGGATGAACACTGAAGCTTTCTTT. The chain has TRBV5-1 and TRBJ1-1; 8 positions agree with TRBD1. This CDR3 has 17 amino acids. V was pared by 4 bases and J by 0 bases, with 11 bases of the junction left unmatched. Germline V lookup: CDR1 SGHRS, CDR2 YFSETQ.

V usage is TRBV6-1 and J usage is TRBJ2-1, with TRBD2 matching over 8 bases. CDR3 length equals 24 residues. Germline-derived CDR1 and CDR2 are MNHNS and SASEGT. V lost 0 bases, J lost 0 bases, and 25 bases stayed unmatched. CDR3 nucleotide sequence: TGTGCCAGCAGTGAAGCCCCGGGACAAATCCTTGACGGGAGGGCCCTGAGCTCCTACAATGAGCAGTTCTTC. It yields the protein CASSEAPGQILDGRALSSYNEQFF.

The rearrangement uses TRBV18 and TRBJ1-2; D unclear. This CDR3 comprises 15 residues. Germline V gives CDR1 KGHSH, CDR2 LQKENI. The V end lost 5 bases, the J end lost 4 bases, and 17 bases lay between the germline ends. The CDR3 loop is CASSTTGSESYGYTF. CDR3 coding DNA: TGTGCCAGCTCAACTACTGGCTCGGAGAGCTATGGCTACACCTTC.

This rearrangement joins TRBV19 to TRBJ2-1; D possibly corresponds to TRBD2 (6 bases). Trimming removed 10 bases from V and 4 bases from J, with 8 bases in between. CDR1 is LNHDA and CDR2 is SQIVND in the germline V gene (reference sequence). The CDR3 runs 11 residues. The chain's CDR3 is CATLAYNEQFF. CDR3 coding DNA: TGTGCCACTCTAGCGTACAATGAGCAGTTCTTC.

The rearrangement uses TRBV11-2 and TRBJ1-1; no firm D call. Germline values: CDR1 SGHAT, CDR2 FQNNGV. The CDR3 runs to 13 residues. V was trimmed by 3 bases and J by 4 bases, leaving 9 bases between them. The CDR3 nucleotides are TGTGCCAGCAGCTTTCCCGGACCCACTGAAGCTTTCTTT. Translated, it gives CASSFPGPTEAFF.

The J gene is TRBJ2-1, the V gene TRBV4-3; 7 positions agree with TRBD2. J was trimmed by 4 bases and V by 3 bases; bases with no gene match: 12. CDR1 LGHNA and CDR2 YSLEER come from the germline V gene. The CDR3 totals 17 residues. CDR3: CASSQAGGRLRYNEQFF. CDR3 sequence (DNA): TGCGCCAGCAGCCAGGCAGGCGGGAGACTCCGTTACAATGAGCAGTTCTTC.

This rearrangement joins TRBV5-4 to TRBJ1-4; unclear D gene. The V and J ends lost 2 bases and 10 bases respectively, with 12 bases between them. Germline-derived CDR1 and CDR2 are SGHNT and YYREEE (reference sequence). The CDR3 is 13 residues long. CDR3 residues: CASSFDPSGKLFF. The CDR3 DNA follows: TGTGCCAGCAGCTTTGACCCGTCGGGAAAACTGTTTTTT.

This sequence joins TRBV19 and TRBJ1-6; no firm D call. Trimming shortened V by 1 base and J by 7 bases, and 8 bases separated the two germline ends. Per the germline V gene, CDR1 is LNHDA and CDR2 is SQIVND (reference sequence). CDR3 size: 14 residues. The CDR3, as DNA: TGTGCCAGTAGTATAGGCCTGGGGAATTCACCCCTCCACTTT. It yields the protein CASSIGLGNSPLHF.

The CDR3 sequence: CASSLGGGNEPQHF. CDR3 DNA sequence: TGTGCCAGCAGCTTAGGGGGAGGGAATGAGCCCCAGCATTTT. The chain joins TRBV7-8 to TRBJ1-5, with D unresolved. The length of the CDR3 is 14 residues. The germline V gene encodes CDR1 SGHVS and CDR2 FQNEAQ. V was clipped by 1 base and J by 8 bases, with 12 bases between them.

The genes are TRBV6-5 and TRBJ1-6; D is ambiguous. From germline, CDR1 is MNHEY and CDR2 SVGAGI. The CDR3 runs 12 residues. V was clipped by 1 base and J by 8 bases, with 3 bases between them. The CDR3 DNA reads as TGTGCCAGCAGTTACTGGGATTCACCCCTCCACTTT. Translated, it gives CASSYWDSPLHF.

Here the CDR3 DNA reads TGCGCCAGCCTCCGGGGGCCCTCGGATGGCTACACCTTC. It yields the protein CASLRGPSDGYTF. The rearrangement joins TRBV5-1 to TRBJ1-2, with D perhaps TRBD1 (6 bases). The CDR3 sequence is 13 residues long. Deletions cut 7 bases from V and 6 bases from J, with 16 bases between. Germline V gives CDR1 SGHRS, CDR2 YFSETQ.

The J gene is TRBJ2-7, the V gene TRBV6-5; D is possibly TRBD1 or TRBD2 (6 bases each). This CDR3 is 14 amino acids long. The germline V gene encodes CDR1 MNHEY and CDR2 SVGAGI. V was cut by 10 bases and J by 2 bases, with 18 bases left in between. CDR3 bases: TGTGCCACCCGAGGGGGGACCTCGACCTACGAGCAGTACTTC. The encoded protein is CATRGGTSTYEQYF.

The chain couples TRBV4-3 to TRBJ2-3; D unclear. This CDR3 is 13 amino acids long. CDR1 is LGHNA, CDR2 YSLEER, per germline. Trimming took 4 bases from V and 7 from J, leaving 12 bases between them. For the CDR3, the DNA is TGCGCCAGCAGCCCTGACCTGACAAATACGCAGTATTTT. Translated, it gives CASSPDLTNTQYF.

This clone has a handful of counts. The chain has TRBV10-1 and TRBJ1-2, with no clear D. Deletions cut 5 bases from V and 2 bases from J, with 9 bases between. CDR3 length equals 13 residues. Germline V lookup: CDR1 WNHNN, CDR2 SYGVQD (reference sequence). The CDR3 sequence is CASSSQKNYGYTF. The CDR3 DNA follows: TGCGCCAGCAGTTCACAGAAGAACTATGGCTACACCTTC.

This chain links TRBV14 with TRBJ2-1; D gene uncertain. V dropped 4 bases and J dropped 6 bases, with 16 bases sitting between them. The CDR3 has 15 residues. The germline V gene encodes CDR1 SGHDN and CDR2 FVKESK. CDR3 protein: CASSPGLQPRNEQFF. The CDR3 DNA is TGTGCCAGCAGCCCTGGGTTGCAGCCGCGCAATGAGCAGTTCTTC. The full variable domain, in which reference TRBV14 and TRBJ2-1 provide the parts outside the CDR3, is EAGVTQFPSHSVIEKGQTVTLRCDPISGHDNLYWYRRVMGKEIKFLLHFVKESKQDESGMPNNRFLAERTGGTYSTLKVQPAELEDSGVYFCASSPGLQPRNEQFFGPGTRLTVL.

CDR3 amino acids: CASSVSSVTDTQYF. The CDR3 bases are TGTGCCAGCAGCGTCAGTAGCGTTACAGATACGCAGTATTTT. The chain is built from TRBV9 and TRBJ2-3, with D perhaps TRBD2 (5 bases). Germline-derived CDR1 and CDR2 are SGDLS and YYNGEE. This CDR3 is built from 14 residues. V lost 2 bases to trimming and J lost 3 bases, with 10 bases between them.

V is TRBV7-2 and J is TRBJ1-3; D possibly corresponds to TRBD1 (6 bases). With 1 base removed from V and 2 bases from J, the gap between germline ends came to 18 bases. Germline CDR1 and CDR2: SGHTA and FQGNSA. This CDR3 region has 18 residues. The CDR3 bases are TGTGCCAGCAGCTTAGGATGGGCAGGGGTATTTGCTGGAAACACCATATATTTT. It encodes CASSLGWAGVFAGNTIYF.

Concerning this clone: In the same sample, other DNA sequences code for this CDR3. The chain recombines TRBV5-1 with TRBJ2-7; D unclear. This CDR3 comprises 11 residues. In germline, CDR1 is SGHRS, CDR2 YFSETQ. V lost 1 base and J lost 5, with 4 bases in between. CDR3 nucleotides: TGCGCCAGCAGCTTGATGGACGAGCAGTACTTC. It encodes CASSLMDEQYF. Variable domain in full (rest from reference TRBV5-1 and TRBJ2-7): KAGVTQTPRYLIKTRGQQVTLSCSPISGHRSVSWYQQTPGQGLQFLFEYFSETQRNKGNFPGRFSGRQFSNSRSEMNVSTLELGDSALYLCASSLMDEQYFGPGTRLTVT.